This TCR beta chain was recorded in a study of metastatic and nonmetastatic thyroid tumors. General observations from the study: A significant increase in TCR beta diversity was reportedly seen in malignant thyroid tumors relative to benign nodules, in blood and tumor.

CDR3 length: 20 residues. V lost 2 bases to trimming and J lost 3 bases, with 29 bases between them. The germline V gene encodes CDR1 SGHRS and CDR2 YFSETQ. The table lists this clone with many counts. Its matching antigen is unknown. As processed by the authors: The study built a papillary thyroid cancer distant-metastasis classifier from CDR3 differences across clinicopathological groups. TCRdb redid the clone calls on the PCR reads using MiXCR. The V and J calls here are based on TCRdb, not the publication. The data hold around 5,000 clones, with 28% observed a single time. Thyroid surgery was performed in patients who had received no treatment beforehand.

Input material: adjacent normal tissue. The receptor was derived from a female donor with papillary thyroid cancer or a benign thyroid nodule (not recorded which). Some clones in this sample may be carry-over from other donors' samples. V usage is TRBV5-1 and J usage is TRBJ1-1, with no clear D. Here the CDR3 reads CASSLFPVGRAGVVDTEAFF. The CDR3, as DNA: TGCGCCAGCAGCTTATTTCCCGTGGGGAGGGCGGGCGTTGTCGACACTGAAGCTTTCTTT.